The source of this T cell receptor (beta chain) is a study of somatic mutations in cytotoxic T cells in rheumatoid arthritis (dated by TCRdb to the late 2010s). As for the study more broadly: Some T-cell populations stained with V beta antibodies were sorted by flow on a FACSAria II or Sony SH800 to nearly 100% purity, with sorted V beta1+ cells additionally subjected to TCRB sequencing. Whether expanded CD8+ T-cell clones in untreated, newly diagnosed rheumatoid arthritis carry somatic mutations was the study question, and clonality was characterized with TCRB deep sequencing. TCRB deep sequencing covered about 60 patients with rheumatoid arthritis along with 20 to 25 healthy controls. The median ages of the patient and control groups were essentially identical.

Sequencing of TCRB CDR3 was done on genomic DNA with the immunoSEQ assay. The original methods were these. The analyses included only productive TCRB rearrangements. Clonality was expressed as a Shannon entropy-based productive clonality index, with each clone defined by a unique TCRB CDR3 sequence. The template counts of each clone relative to the total templates per sample were used to calculate repertoire overlap between two samples. V-gene usage from TCRB sequencing and V-gene usage measured by flow cytometry were correlated (Spearman r of under 0.7). TCRdb's version of the immuneACCESS table is confined to in-frame rearrangements and falls short of the full clone set. An unresolved V gene accounts for under half of the shortfall where checked; the remainder is of unknown origin. D and trimming were read from the DNA, whereas the V and J calls and clone size are those reported in that table. For this sample the table gives 20,000 to 25,000 clones, of which about 86% were detected only once. The top ten constitute under 20% of the sample.

Healthy controls were around 20 blood donors whose buffy coats were used, with a median age of about 56 years (range about 20-75) and 55% female. On an AutoMACS, CD4+ and CD8+ cells were isolated via positive magnetic bead selection, and their purity was verified by flow cytometry. Isolation of peripheral blood mononuclear cells was done through Ficoll-Paque PLUS density gradient separation. DNA from CD4-enriched, CD8-enriched or PBMC samples was extracted using Nucleospin Tissue or Tissue XS kits and then quantified on a Qubit 2.0 fluorometer. Findings and caveats that apply to the study as a whole: In patients, CD8+ clonality rose with age (Spearman r of about 0.53), which was not the case in healthy controls. The expanded CD8+ clones had unknown antigen targets, and not appearing in virus-specific databases did not rule out that they were virus-specific. In about an eighth of the roughly 65 patients, more than 20% of CD8+ cells belonged to the largest CD8+ clone, while several identical CD8+ TCRB sequences were shared between blood and synovial fluid. There was no significant difference in CD8+ T-cell clonality between rheumatoid arthritis patients and age-matched healthy controls. The finding that TRBV07 was slightly underrepresented in patients was left unadjusted for multiple comparisons.

According to the germline V gene, CDR1 reads SQVTM and CDR2 reads ANQGSEA. Counted from cysteine to valine, this CDR3 has 11 amino acids. Of the read, only the CDR3 DNA is kept; its 33 bases are in frame from base 1. A distance of 7 bases separates the germline ends of V and J, which lose 1 base and 6 bases respectively. This clone has just a few counts. Its antigen is currently not known. No qualities accompany the bases; no much larger clone lies one base away. Sequencing was done on a sample of CD8+ T cells sorted from blood. The chain is assembled from TRBV29-1 and TRBJ2-7, with TRBD1 as a weak D call on 5 bases. The receptor was isolated from a woman aged 45-59 years in good health. The CDR3 amino acid sequence is: CSVEAGFEQYV. The nucleotides read TGCAGCGTTGAAGCAGGGTTCGAGCAGTACGTC.